This T cell receptor (beta chain) was observed in a study of T-cell memory formation after mild COVID-19. Study at large: Largely, TCR clusters stayed within a single donor. Study findings and constraints: Certain responding clones were present in pre-infection memory, suggesting participation of cross-reactive memory.

This clonotype has just a few counts. Its antigen is as yet unknown. Libraries for TCRalpha and TCRbeta carried sample barcodes and unique molecular identifiers via 5'RACE. TCRdb redid the calling of the 5' RACE reads with MiXCR, one entry per CDR3 protein. The sample holds more than 300,000 distinct CDR3 sequences, roughly 19% seen once. The receptor comes from a man between 18 and 35 years old who had mild COVID-19 (a few samples of this study predate the infection). Cell type and time point are not known. The sequenced sample was PBMCs or a T cell subset sorted from them (not recorded which).

CDR3 bases: TGCGCCAGCAGCTACGGGAAAGGAGAGACCCAGTACTTC. Protein: CASSYGKGETQYF. The chain recombines TRBV4-3 with TRBJ2-5, with a weak D call TRBD2 (5 bases). V dropped 5 bases and J dropped 4 bases, with 11 bases sitting between them. The germline V gene encodes CDR1 LGHNA and CDR2 YSLEER. The CDR3 loop spans 13 amino acids.